What follows are 2 T cell receptor beta chains derived from one specimen sequenced in a study of T cell responses to AZD1222 COVID-19 vaccine. Some clones are missing from TCRdb's copy, which holds only in-frame ones; the method was immunoSEQ multiplex PCR. This table holds about 140,000 clones, approximately 95% found once. The sequencing used peripheral blood, collected on day 0 of MenACWY control vaccination. The receptors originated from an adult in good health.

This sequence joins TRBV5-1 and TRBJ2-3; D is uncertain. This CDR3 spans 15 amino acids. Germline V gives CDR1 SGHRS, CDR2 YFSETQ. The ends were cut back, 6 bases at V and 0 bases at J, with 14 bases in the middle. The CDR3 bases are TGCGCCAGCACCCTCCCGGCCGGGAGCACAGATACGCAGTATTTT. Protein sequence: CASTLPAGSTDTQYF.

The chain carries TRBV3-1 (or the pseudogene TRBV3-2) and TRBJ2-5; the D call may be TRBD1 or TRBD2 (5 bases each). This CDR3 region has 14 residues. CDR1 and CDR2 (germline): LGHDT, YNNKEL (reference sequence). V lost 0 bases to trimming and J lost 9 bases, with 14 bases between them. The chain's CDR3 is CASSQDRVSGPQYF. The CDR3 coding sequence is TGTGCCAGCAGCCAAGACAGGGTCTCGGGGCCCCAGTACTTC.